This T cell receptor beta chain was found in a study of cytomegalovirus exposure and HLA in healthy donors. The study, taken as a whole, reports: Clonal expansion, a later analysis showed, was greater in HLA-associated TCR beta chains than in equally common others.

As concerns this clone: Antigen specificity is unknown.

The CDR3 totals 15 residues. Germline V CDR1 and CDR2: MDHEN, SYDVKM. The V and J ends lost 5 bases and 4 bases, in that order; junction bases with no gene match: 8. PCR employed 60 Vbeta and 13 Jbeta primers. Sequenced by immunoSEQ multiplex PCR; TCRdb stores in-frame clones only, minus some. This table holds about 170,000 clones, roughly 80% found once. V is TRBV28 and J is TRBJ1-5; 7 positions match TRBD1. The material sequenced was PBMCs. The source is a woman aged 18-35 years in good health and CMV-seronegative. The CDR3 protein is CASSPLDRRNQPQHF. For the CDR3, the DNA is TGTGCCAGCAGTCCCCTGGACAGGCGGAATCAGCCCCAGCATTTT.